A selection of T cell receptor beta chains follows, all from one sample in a study of blood T cells in healthy people across ages. TCRdb ran MiXCR on the 5' RACE reads and lists one entry per CDR3 protein. The repertoire holds 1.5 million to 2 million distinct CDR3 sequences, with under 30% as singletons. Sequencing was done on a sample of blood. The receptors were gathered from a woman aged 25 to 39 in good health. CDR3s leave out the opening cysteine and the closing phenylalanine or tryptophan.

TRBV12-3/TRBV12-4	TRBJ2-6	ASSFGQGNGANVLT
TRBV20-1	TRBJ2-7	SALPGSYEQY
TRBV20-1	TRBJ2-5	SARHAVVETQY
TRBV29-1	TRBJ2-3	SVGAGGRDTQY
TRBV16	TRBJ1-4	ASGKNASTNEKLF
TRBV12-3/TRBV12-4	TRBJ2-7	ASSAPGHLVYEQY
TRBV9	TRBJ1-1	ASSAGTVNTEAF
TRBV4-3	TRBJ2-1	ASSQVAGGTAYSEQF
TRBV10-3	TRBJ2-1	AISEGGVLLNEQF
TRBV20-1	TRBJ2-7	SALGTQRGEQY
TRBV15	TRBJ2-3	VTSRDFVDTQY
TRBV6-6	TRBJ2-3	ASSSFTSGGTDTQY
TRBV5-1	TRBJ1-2	ASNLGTGSYT
TRBV12-3/TRBV12-4	TRBJ1-5	ASSTDPQLSQPQH
TRBV6-5	TRBJ1-2	ASSAGSPYGYT
TRBV28	TRBJ2-7	ASLRAKPSYEQY
TRBV6-6	TRBJ2-7	ATMPTGGSSYDQY
TRBV11-2	TRBJ2-7	ASSLAAQTYEQY
TRBV29-1	TRBJ1-1	SPGLTEAF
TRBV9	TRBJ2-1	ASSGLSVSNYNEQF
TRBV5-8	-	ASSLISRTGGEQY
TRBV10-3	TRBJ2-7	AISEGTGSPEQY
TRBV10-3	TRBJ1-2	AISRQRDYGYT
TRBV5-1	TRBJ1-6	ASSLAPGTGPNSPLH
TRBV6-1	TRBJ2-7	ASSVGGASYEQY
TRBV6-6	TRBJ1-2	ASTFQTRDYGYT
TRBV6-1	TRBJ2-5	ASRPSSGQETQY
TRBV28	TRBJ1-5	ASSLEGPNSNQPQH
TRBV5-1	TRBJ2-3	ASSSRSGTIVGTDTQY
TRBV4-2	TRBJ2-5	ASSPTSGVGETQY
TRBV29-1	TRBJ2-7	SVRLDSWQY
TRBV24-1	TRBJ2-1	ATSDLLRGGWNEQF
TRBV12-3/TRBV12-4	TRBJ1-1	ASSFSSVWGKAF
TRBV7-9	TRBJ2-1	ASSLGGGGPTEF
TRBV4-3	TRBJ2-1	ASSQVGTTNEQF
TRBV5-5	TRBJ2-7	ASRHDRREEAQY
TRBV7-2	TRBJ2-3	ASSLGLAGATQY
TRBV7-2	TRBJ2-3	ASSFSLAGGVDTQY
TRBV5-1	TRBJ2-3	ASSLAILTDTQY
TRBV5-1	TRBJ2-1	ASSLYWQPYNEQF
TRBV7-9	TRBJ2-3	ATSSPGSDTQY
TRBV3-1	TRBJ2-5	ASSQAELETQY
TRBV6-5	TRBJ1-2	ASSRTGTYGYT
TRBV12-3/TRBV12-4	TRBJ2-3	ASSPGLAESTDTQY
TRBV7-2	TRBJ2-1	ASSLSTDNEQF
TRBV10-2	TRBJ2-3	ASSRRPQDTQY
TRBV4-3	TRBJ2-7	ASSQDRWKRESHEQY
TRBV5-1	TRBJ2-5	AGSLSGTATQETQY